This T cell receptor beta chain stems from a study of beta chain features in type 1 diabetes (dated 2018 in TCRdb). With respect to the entire study: Mean age, gender distribution, total cell number and subset yield were not different between patients and healthy donors. Across all samples, approximately 98,000,000 sorted cells were examined, and cell number per subset correlated strongly with RNA yield. In the study, recently diagnosed type 1 diabetes patients and matched healthy donors were compared on the TCRB repertoires of their sorted circulating CD4+ T cell subsets. Regulatory and stem cell-like memory subsets were obtained from only 8 patients and about 8 healthy donors, while naive and central memory subsets were obtained from all 30 or so donors. The research as a whole found: Patients with type 1 diabetes made fewer insertions and deleted more nucleotides at VDJ recombination sites, implying thymic rearrangement abnormalities. Sequencing cDNA rather than genomic DNA could over-represent highly expressing activated cells, although activation and CD3 levels did not differ between groups. HLA sub-analyses involved small numbers of individuals, so any influence of HLA type on TCRB rearrangement remained unresolved. The naive, central memory and regulatory TCRB repertoires appeared to resemble one another more closely among patients than among healthy donors. Type 1 diabetes patients showed a moderate but significant shortening of TCRB CDR3 length in all four CD4+ subsets. Shorter templates might have been favored by PCR, but patient and control samples were amplified and corrected together, so both groups would have been affected equally by any skew.

Each donor gave one peripheral blood draw, averaging approximately 120 mL, which was collected into heparinised tubes. A BD FACSAria II was used to sort naive, central memory, regulatory and stem cell-like memory CD4+ T cells with a panel that included CD45RO, CCR7, CD25, CD127, CD95 and CD27. A purity above 95% was achieved for all sorted populations. Right away, PBMCs were isolated by Lymphoprep density gradient centrifugation and were stained directly, with no culture step. Samples were stained and sorted in pairs, with one healthy donor and one patient per experiment, so that batch effects were minimized. Sequences SGHTA (CDR1) and FQGNSA (CDR2) are obtained from the germline V gene. V drops 0 bases and J drops 3 bases, leaving 0 bases in between. There are 13 amino acids in the CDR3, from cysteine to phenylalanine inclusive. Only CDR3 DNA is held: 39 bases, read in frame from base 1. The entire amount of isolated RNA was reverse transcribed using the High Capacity cDNA Reverse Transcription Kit, so the sequenced TCRB transcripts were expressed ones. Naive, central memory and regulatory T cell samples underwent deep immunoSEQ sequencing, averaging about 3.5 million total reads per sample. Sorted cells were lysed in RLT buffer, and RNA was extracted using DNase-treated RNeasy Micro or Mini kits according to cell number. To prevent cross-contamination, each cell subset was processed individually, whereas patient and healthy donor samples were processed jointly. Using the immunoSEQ multiplex PCR, TCRB sequences were amplified from cDNA into 87-bp fragments spanning the CDR3 region. The amplicons were sequenced using the Illumina HiSeq platform. The source study handled its data this way. Synthetic template baselines were used to correct PCR bias computationally, reads within Hamming distance 2 were collapsed together, and singletons that could not be merged were discarded. Reads were aligned to IMGT to assign V, D and J genes, CDR3 length, and insertions or deletions at six rearrangement sites. Within each subset, clonotype counts were normalized to sorted cell number, and only after that were true diversity and Gini coefficients computed with the tcR R package. The overlap coefficient, calculated on TCRB nucleotide sequences, was used to quantify repertoire sharing. TCRdb provides this immuneACCESS table in a form limited to in-frame rearrangements. Some clones are lacking; in checked studies, under half of them reflect an unresolved V gene, and why the rest are absent is not known. V and J calls and clone size are those listed in that table; D and trimming were worked out from the DNA. Counted in this sample were 130,000 or so clones; about 15% of them appeared once. 2% to 3% of the sample is in the top ten clones.

For this clone: The antigen it binds to is not known. Base qualities are missing; no much larger clone stands one base away.

The TCR was taken from a man aged 25-45 years with type 1 diabetes. Sequencing was carried out using central memory CD4+ T cells from blood. The chain uses TRBV7-2 and TRBJ2-6, with no reliable assignment of the D segment. This receptor carries the CDR3 CASSLAGANVLTF. The nucleotide sequence reads TGTGCCAGCAGCTTAGCTGGGGCCAACGTCCTGACTTTC.